This T cell receptor beta chain comes out of a study of blood T cells in healthy people across ages. Using a J-beta primer mix together with a sample-barcoded 5' primer, a second PCR was run for roughly 6 to 12 cycles. TCRdb independently ran MiXCR on the 5' RACE reads; one entry per CDR3 protein. The sample records more than 650,000 distinct CDR3 sequences, about 48% being singletons. The CDR3 runs to 15 residues. In this sample, this clonotype turned up a few times. The TCR comes from an elderly man in good health. Source material: blood. The chain couples TRBV21-1 to TRBJ2-5; the table's D call of TRBD1 was not tested on the DNA. TRBV21-1 is recorded as a pseudogene. In DNA, the CDR3 is TGTGCCAGCAGCACACGGGACATCGTGCAAGAGACCCAGTACTTC. This gives the protein CASSTRDIVQETQYF.